This T cell receptor beta chain was sequenced for a study of regulatory T cells in long-lasting Graves disease. Through Arm-PCR of CDR3 regions and iRepertoire HTBI primers, TCR beta libraries were built. TCRdb itself ran the multiplex PCR reads through MiXCR, one entry per CDR3 protein. The sample contains roughly 420,000 distinct CDR3 sequences, about a sixth of which appear only once. Time point reported: newly diagnosed GD, antithyroid drugs for less than 3 months. RNA isolated from PBMCs was used to make the TCR library. Graves' disease diagnosis was established per American Thyroid Association guidelines. Germline lookup yields CDR1 SGDLS and CDR2 YYNGEE. The V segment lost 4 bases and the J segment 0 bases; nucleotides outside the gene matches: 10. This CDR3 has 17 residues. These data also formed part of another study, on T cells in Graves' hyperthyroidism and ophthalmopathy. That source adds: Most expanded thyroid clonotypes above 0.001 also appeared in blood.

The chain has TRBV9 and TRBJ1-1; 9 bases agree with TRBD1. The source material was peripheral blood mononuclear cells (PBMCs), sampled at new diagnosis, from a patient treated with antithyroid drugs. The TCR was taken from a woman aged 18-29 years with Graves disease. CDR3 region: CASSYLGTGIMNTEAFF. CDR3 in DNA: TGTGCCAGCAGCTATCTAGGGACAGGGATTATGAACACTGAAGCTTTCTTT.